This T cell receptor beta chain was captured by sequencing in a study of OX40 agonist ivuxolimab in advanced cancers. Cycle 7 day 1, cycle 4 day 1, and baseline were the timepoints at which blood was sampled. Notes on the study in general: Not determined was the antigen specificity of the expanded peripheral T cells. Partial responders treated at 0.1-3.0 mg/kg exhibited clonal expansion among the lowest measured.

This table comes from immunoSEQ multiplex PCR, and its TCRdb copy is limited to in-frame clones, with some not included. Of 75,000 to 90,000 clones listed, roughly nine tenths were seen once; the top ten hold 8.4%. With V trimmed by 3 bases and J by 7 bases, 2 bases remained unmatched. Germline values: CDR1 SGDLS, CDR2 YYNGEE. This CDR3 has 12 amino acids. This clone was counted a few times. The antigen is unknown. This chain joins TRBV9 and TRBJ1-1, with TRBD1 matching 8 bases. The TCR was taken from an adult with an advanced solid tumor such as melanoma, head and neck, liver or kidney cancer. The source material was CD4+ or CD8+ T cells sorted from blood, sampled in a trial of the OX40 agonist ivuxolimab. The CDR3 DNA is TGTGCCAGCAGCGGACAGGGGCATGAAGCTTTCTTT. Translating it yields CASSGQGHEAFF.